This T cell receptor beta chain was obtained from a study of graft-versus-host responses after intestinal transplantation. Study at large: Recipients were given multivisceral, liver-intestinal, or isolated intestinal transplants.

The V gene's germline CDR1 is GTSNPN and CDR2 SVGIG (reference sequence). The ends were cut back, 3 bases at V and 4 bases at J, with 16 bases in the middle. The CDR3 loop spans 15 amino acids. Profiling relied on immunoSEQ multiplex PCR, and the TCRdb table lists in-frame clones only, not all of them. Of some 83,000 clones listed, 75% to 95% are singletons. Worth noting for this clone: Its antigen remains unidentified.

The chain joins TRBV30 to TRBJ1-5, with a weak D call TRBD1 (5 bases). This receptor was obtained from a human donor who received an intestinal transplant. The sequencing here drew on unstimulated CD4+ T cells sorted from spleen or lymph node cells, taken before intestinal transplant. The CDR3, as DNA: TGTGCCTGGAGCCATCGGGGGAAATGGAATCAGCCCCAGCATTTT. The encoded protein is CAWSHRGKWNQPQHF.